This T cell receptor (beta chain) was identified in a study of CD8+CD57+ T cells in acquired aplastic anemia. At the level of the study: Mean yield of DNA from sorted CD4+ and CD8+ cells was roughly 3.4 ug.

Both TCR beta VDJ combination and CDR3 sequence profiling were carried out. Genomic DNA was the template for this profiling. One entry per CDR3 protein, called by TCRdb with MiXCR from the reads. The sample lists 450,000 to 600,000 distinct CDR3 sequences, about a third occurring once. General observations from the study: Patients and controls had in common some 30 CD8+ CDR3 sequences.

Those patients picked for sequencing had displayed CD8+CD57+ cell expansion on flow cytometry. The patients, all of them, had severe acquired aplastic anemia. Each patient gave a blood sample that was collected before any therapy had been received. Concerning this clonotype itself: What it recognizes is unknown.

This TCR derives from a human donor with aplastic anemia. Sequenced material: sorted CD4+, CD8+, or CD8+CD57+ T cells (not recorded which) from PBMCs.

The DNA of the CDR3 is TGTGCCAGCAGCTTAGGTTTCTTT. It is translated as CASSLGFF. This sequence joins TRBV7-9 and TRBJ1-1; D is unresolved. The germline V and J ends were trimmed by 1 base and 13 bases, with 1 base remaining between them. Germline V gene data show CDR1 as SEHNR and CDR2 as FQNEAQ (reference sequence). The CDR3 totals 8 residues.